These 25 T cell receptor beta chains share one sample of origin, sequenced in a study of blood T cells in healthy people across ages (dated by TCRdb to between 2014 and 2017). Library preparation was by 5' RACE. Sequenced on an Illumina HiSeq 2500. A second PCR of roughly 7 to 11 cycles was performed with a sample-barcoded 5' primer and a J-beta primer mix. TCRdb reanalyzed the raw reads on its own, using fastp at Q25 for trimming and MiXCR for clone calling, and kept in-frame beta chains. All rows with the same CDR3 protein become a single entry with the most common DNA and genes. The sample includes 600,000 to 900,000 distinct CDR3 sequences, with approximately 24% observed a single time. The ten largest account for roughly 3.1% of the sample. These data were likewise used in another study, on T cells of mothers and their children.

Sequencing used blood. Receptors originate from a boy younger than 18 in good health.

The chain employs TRBV29-1 and TRBJ1-1; D is undetermined. Germline lookup yields CDR1 SQVTM and CDR2 ANQGSEA. This CDR3 spans 13 amino acids. The ends were cut back, 3 bases at V and 0 bases at J, with 8 bases in the middle. Written as DNA, the CDR3 is TGCAGCGTTGATAACAGACTGAACACTGAAGCTTTCTTT. Amino acids: CSVDNRLNTEAFF.

The chain couples TRBV12-3 or TRBV12-4 to TRBJ2-1, with no clear D. The CDR3 is 15 residues long. Trimming cost V 5 bases and J 4 bases, with 15 bases left between them. CDR3 in DNA: TGTGCCAGCAGTCAACACATCCTCGAGTACAATGAGCAGTTCTTC. Encoded protein: CASSQHILEYNEQFF.

The V and J genes are TRBV12-3 or TRBV12-4 and TRBJ2-5, with D unclear. V was trimmed by 1 base and J by 1 base, leaving 7 bases between them. There are 14 residues in the CDR3. CDR3 residues: CASSLVRSQETQYF. The DNA for the CDR3 is TGTGCCAGCAGTTTAGTTAGAAGCCAAGAGACCCAGTACTTC.

The chain combines TRBV20-1 with TRBJ2-5; 13 positions agree with TRBD2. Germline CDR1 reads DFQATT; CDR2 reads SNEGSKA (reference sequence). The V segment lost 6 bases and the J segment 0 bases; nucleotides outside the gene matches: 4. The CDR3 is 15 residues long. As DNA, the CDR3 is TGCAGTGCGGATACTAGCGGGGGGGACCAAGAGACCCAGTACTTC. The encoded protein is CSADTSGGDQETQYF.

The V and J genes are TRBV5-4 and TRBJ2-3, with a possible D match to TRBD2 (5 bases). V lost 4 bases to trimming and J lost 1 base, with 22 bases between them. Germline-derived CDR1 and CDR2 are SGHNT and YYREEE (reference sequence). The CDR3 covers 18 residues. The CDR3 here is CASSSFSGRGEGTDTQYF. Here the CDR3 DNA reads TGTGCCAGCAGCAGTTTCTCTGGTCGGGGAGAAGGCACAGATACGCAGTATTTT.

V usage is TRBV12-3 or TRBV12-4 and J usage is TRBJ2-4; D tentatively fits TRBD1 or TRBD2 (5 bases each). This CDR3 region has 14 residues. Trimming took 7 bases from V and 0 from J, leaving 10 bases between them. CDR3 nucleotides: TGTGCCAGCACCCTCGGGACAGCCAAAAACATTCAGTACTTC. This codes for CASTLGTAKNIQYF.

The rearrangement links TRBV6-2 or TRBV6-3 to TRBJ1-4, with 10 positions matching TRBD1. Per the germline V gene, CDR1 is MNHEY and CDR2 is SVGEGT. J was trimmed by 5 bases and V by 2 bases; bases with no gene match: 2. The CDR3 spans 15 residues. Here the CDR3 reads CASSYRGQGNEKLFF. The CDR3 coding sequence is TGTGCCAGCAGTTACCGGGGACAGGGGAATGAAAAACTGTTTTTT.

The chain is built from TRBV20-1 and TRBJ1-5; 7 bases map to TRBD1. V lost 6 bases, J lost 2 bases, and 4 bases stayed unmatched. There are 13 residues in the CDR3. CDR1 and CDR2 from the germline V gene are DFQATT and SNEGSKA (reference sequence). CDR3 loop: CSAPQGGNQPQHF. The DNA for the CDR3 is TGCAGTGCCCCGCAGGGGGGCAATCAGCCCCAGCATTTT.

This clonotype was counted between two and nine times. V is TRBV29-1 and J is TRBJ1-1, with unresolved D. V lost 6 bases, J lost 2 bases, and 10 bases lay in between. The CDR3 is 12 residues long. Germline CDR1 reads SQVTM; CDR2 reads ANQGSEA. This CDR3 reads CSVGRGNTEAFF. The CDR3, as DNA: TGCAGCGTCGGGAGAGGAAACACTGAAGCTTTCTTT. The full variable domain, completed using reference TRBV29-1 and TRBJ1-1, is SAVISQKPSRDICQRGTSLTIQCQVDSQVTMMFWYRQQPGQSLTLIATANQGSEATYESGFVIDKFPISRPNLTFSTLTVSNMSPEDSSIYLCSVGRGNTEAFFGQGTRLTVV.

V is TRBV20-1 and J is TRBJ2-7; D is ambiguous. V was shortened by 0 bases and J by 2 bases, with 11 bases between the two germline ends. CDR1 and CDR2 from the germline V gene are DFQATT and SNEGSKA (reference sequence). CDR3 length: 14 residues. The CDR3: CSARDVDGTYEQYF. The CDR3 nucleotides read TGCAGTGCTAGAGATGTGGACGGAACCTACGAGCAGTACTTC.

The chain carries TRBV29-1 and TRBJ1-4; D possibly corresponds to TRBD1 (5 bases). The germline CDR1 and CDR2 sequences are SQVTM and ANQGSEA. The CDR3 is made up of 14 amino acids. Trimming stripped 3 bases from V and 8 bases from J, with 16 bases between. The CDR3 reads CSVEGRQGGEKLFF. CDR3 coding DNA: TGCAGCGTTGAGGGTCGTCAGGGTGGCGAAAAACTGTTTTTT.

This clonotype was detected a few times. V usage is TRBV11-2 and J usage is TRBJ2-5, with D possibly called TRBD1 or TRBD2 (5 bases each). Trimming removed 2 bases at V and 3 bases at J, with 13 bases between. This CDR3 spans 15 amino acids. Germline V lookup: CDR1 SGHAT, CDR2 FQNNGV. The CDR3 reads CASSLSLGREETQYF. CDR3 nucleotides: TGTGCCAGCAGCTTAAGTTTGGGGCGGGAAGAGACCCAGTACTTC.

Only a few counts were recorded for this clonotype. This chain links TRBV2 with TRBJ1-4, with 8 bases lining up with TRBD1. Germline CDR1 reads SNHLY; CDR2 reads FYNNEI. The CDR3 is made up of 14 amino acids. Unmatched junction bases numbered 3, after V lost 5 bases and J lost 4 bases. CDR3 residues: CASSSDRDNEKLFF. The CDR3 DNA is TGTGCCAGCAGTTCGGACAGGGATAATGAAAAACTGTTTTTT.

This clonotype was seen a handful of times. The chain employs TRBV5-1 and TRBJ2-2; a weak D match, TRBD2 (5 bases). Germline CDR1 is SGHRS and CDR2 is YFSETQ. The ends were cut back, 0 bases at V and 1 base at J, with 22 bases in the middle. The CDR3 spans 20 residues. CDR3: CASSLEGMDLAPQNTGELFF. CDR3 bases: TGCGCCAGCAGCTTGGAGGGCATGGATTTAGCGCCACAGAACACCGGGGAGCTGTTTTTT.

Remarks on this clonotype: Relative to the germline gene, one junction end is altered; a read error may explain this. The V and J genes are TRBV2 and TRBJ1-2; D is unclear. This CDR3 has 15 residues. The germline gives CDR1 SNHLY, CDR2 FYNNEI. Here the CDR3 reads CANSEGRGQGYGYTF. The CDR3 DNA follows: TGTGCCAACAGTGAAGGACGCGGTCAAGGCTATGGCTACACCTTC.

The chain couples TRBV15 to TRBJ1-1; 8 positions match TRBD1. V lost 4 bases to trimming and J lost 1 base; unmatched junction nucleotides: 11. The CDR3 runs to 17 residues. Germline loops: CDR1 LNHNV, CDR2 YYDKDF (reference sequence). CDR3 residues: CATSKGAGGAANTEAFF. As DNA, the CDR3 is TGTGCCACCAGCAAAGGAGCAGGGGGCGCGGCGAACACTGAAGCTTTCTTT.

This clonotype was picked up a small number of times. The chain couples TRBV2 to TRBJ2-2; 8 bases line up with TRBD1. The CDR3 consists of 14 residues. Per germline, CDR1 SNHLY and CDR2 FYNNEI. V lost 4 bases, J lost 7 bases, and 5 bases stayed unmatched. CDR3 amino acids: CASSGAGGIGELFF. The CDR3 nucleotides are TGTGCCAGCAGTGGGGCAGGGGGCATCGGGGAGCTGTTTTTT.

This clonotype was detected a few times. This CDR3 fails to terminate in the conserved phenylalanine or tryptophan, so it likely reflects a read error. The chain carries TRBV7-3 and TRBJ1-6, with D perhaps matching TRBD1 (5 bases). Per germline, CDR1 SGHTA and CDR2 FQGTGA. The ends were cut back, 6 bases at V and 7 bases at J, with 13 bases in the middle. This CDR3 is built from 14 residues. The CDR3 spells CASSPGRRNSPLHL. CDR3 sequence (DNA): TGTGCCAGCAGTCCGGGACGCAGAAATTCACCCCTCCACCTT.

In this sample, this clonotype turned up a few times. The chain joins TRBV28 to TRBJ2-2; no clear D. V was cut by 6 bases and J by 4 bases, with 12 bases left in between. This CDR3 is built from 14 residues. CDR1 is MDHEN, CDR2 SYDVKM, per germline. CDR3 region: CASRSAAFTGELFF. In DNA, the CDR3 is TGTGCCAGCAGATCCGCGGCGTTCACCGGGGAGCTGTTTTTT. The variable domain in full, with the rest retrieved from reference TRBV28 and TRBJ2-2, is DVKVTQSSRYLVKRTGEKVFLECVQDMDHENMFWYRQDPGLGLRLIYFSYDVKMKEKGDIPEGYSVSREKKERFSLILESASTNQTSMYLCASRSAAFTGELFFGEGSRLTVL.

The genes are TRBV6-5 and TRBJ1-4; 9 bases map to TRBD1. The CDR3 runs to 12 residues. CDR1 is MNHEY and CDR2 is SVGAGI in the germline V gene. The CDR3 nucleotides are TGTGCTACACAGGGGGCAAATGAAAAACTGTTTTTT. The encoded protein is CATQGANEKLFF.

This clonotype was recorded a few times. This rearrangement joins TRBV18 to TRBJ1-2, with 8 bases identical to TRBD1. Germline CDR1 reads KGHSH; CDR2 reads LQKENI. The CDR3 extends over 21 amino acids. Trimming at V came to 3 bases and at J to 1 base, leaving 22 bases not matched to a gene. CDR3 coding DNA: TGTGCCAGCTCACCGCGAGTCTCGATGGAACGGGACAGGAGACTTAACTATGGCTACACCTTC. Amino acids: CASSPRVSMERDRRLNYGYTF.

This chain joins TRBV10-2 and TRBJ2-6, with D uncertain. The V and J ends lost 5 bases and 0 bases respectively, with 11 bases between them. The CDR3 sequence is 16 residues long. Germline V gene lookup returns CDR1 WSHSY and CDR2 SAAADI. CDR3 in amino acids: CASSLGRPSGANVLTF. The CDR3 coding sequence is TGCGCCAGCAGTCTAGGACGGCCCTCTGGGGCCAACGTCCTGACTTTC.

This clonotype has more than one count but fewer than ten. The chain employs TRBV7-2 and TRBJ2-7; 10 bases line up with TRBD2. The CDR3 consists of 14 residues. Germline V gene data show CDR1 as SGHTA and CDR2 as FQGNSA. V was clipped by 0 bases and J by 6 bases; unmatched bases: 2. CDR3 sequence reads: CASSLASGGAEQYF. For the CDR3, the DNA is TGTGCCAGCAGCTTAGCGAGCGGGGGGGCCGAGCAGTACTTC. The full variable domain, its missing parts supplied by reference TRBV7-2 and TRBJ2-7, is GAGVSQSPSNKVTEKGKDVELRCDPISGHTALYWYRQSLGQGLEFLIYFQGNSAPDKSGLPSDRFSAERTGGSVSTLTIQRTQQEDSAVYLCASSLASGGAEQYFGPGTRLTVT.

This chain connects TRBV9 to TRBJ2-7; 8 nucleotides agree with TRBD1. The CDR3 runs 15 residues. V trimming: 0 bases; J trimming: 3 bases; junction bases outside the gene matches: 5. In germline, CDR1 is SGDLS, CDR2 YYNGEE. CDR3 sequence: CASSVEPTGVYEQYF. Written as DNA, the CDR3 is TGTGCCAGCAGCGTAGAGCCGACAGGGGTCTACGAGCAGTACTTC.

This clonotype was picked up one time. This chain uses TRBV10-1 with TRBJ2-5; the match to TRBD2 covers 10 bases. V trimming: 9 bases; J trimming: 5 bases; junction bases outside the gene matches: 3. CDR3 length equals 12 residues. CDR1 WNHNN and CDR2 SYGVQD come from the germline V gene (reference sequence). The CDR3 DNA is TGCGCCAGGGCGACTAGCGGGGAGACCCAGTACTTC. It yields the protein CARATSGETQYF.